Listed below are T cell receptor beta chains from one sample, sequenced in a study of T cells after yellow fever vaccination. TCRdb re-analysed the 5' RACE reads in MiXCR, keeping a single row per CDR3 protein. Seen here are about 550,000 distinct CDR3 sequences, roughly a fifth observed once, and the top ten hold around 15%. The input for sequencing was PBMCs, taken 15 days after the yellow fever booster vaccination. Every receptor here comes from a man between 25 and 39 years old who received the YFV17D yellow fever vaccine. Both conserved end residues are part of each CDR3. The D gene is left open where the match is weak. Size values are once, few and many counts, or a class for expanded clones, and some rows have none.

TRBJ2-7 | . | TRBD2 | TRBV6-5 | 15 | CASSYWREGSYEQYF | TGTGCCAGCAGTTACTGGCGGGAGGGATCCTACGAGCAGTACTTC
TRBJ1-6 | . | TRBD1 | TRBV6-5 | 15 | CASSSSGGKNSPLHF | TGTGCCAGCAGTTCCTCAGGGGGCAAGAATTCACCCCTCCACTTT
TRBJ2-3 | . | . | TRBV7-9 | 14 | CASSPAGSTDTQYF | TGTGCCAGCAGCCCGGCCGGGAGCACAGATACGCAGTATTTT
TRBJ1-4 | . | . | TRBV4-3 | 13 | CASSQAPDSPLFF | TGCGCCAGCAGCCAAGCCCCGGACAGCCCTCTGTTTTTT
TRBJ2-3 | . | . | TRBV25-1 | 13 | CASSANHGDTQYF | TGTGCCAGCAGTGCAAACCACGGAGATACGCAGTATTTT
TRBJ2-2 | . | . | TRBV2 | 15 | CASVTGTTNTGELFF | TGTGCCAGCGTAACCGGGACGACAAACACCGGGGAGCTGTTTTTT
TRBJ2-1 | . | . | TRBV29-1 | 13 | CSVRVISYNEQFF | TGCAGCGTTCGGGTGATCTCCTACAATGAGCAGTTCTTC
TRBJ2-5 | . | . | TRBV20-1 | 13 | CSARLRQLETQYF | TGCAGTGCTAGACTCCGGCAACTAGAGACCCAGTACTTC
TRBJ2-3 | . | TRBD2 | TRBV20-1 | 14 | CSAGLAGKSDTQYF | TGCAGTGCCGGACTAGCGGGAAAATCAGATACGCAGTATTTT
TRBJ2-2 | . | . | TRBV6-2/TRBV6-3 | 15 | CASSYGSQGHGELFF | TGTGCCAGCAGTTACGGGAGCCAAGGGCACGGGGAGCTGTTTTTT
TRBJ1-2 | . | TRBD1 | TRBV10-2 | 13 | CATRQGLMYGYTF | TGCGCCACCCGACAGGGACTTATGTATGGCTACACCTTC
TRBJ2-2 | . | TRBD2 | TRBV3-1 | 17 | CASSHHTSGTNTGELFF | TGTGCCAGCAGCCACCATACTAGCGGAACAAACACCGGGGAGCTGTTTTTT
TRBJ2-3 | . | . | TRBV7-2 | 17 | CASSLVGPGTPTDTQYF | TGTGCCAGCAGCTTAGTAGGCCCTGGGACTCCCACAGATACGCAGTATTTT
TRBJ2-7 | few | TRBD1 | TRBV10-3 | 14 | CAIQAGTGGYEQYF | TGTGCCATTCAAGCCGGGACAGGGGGGTACGAGCAGTACTTC
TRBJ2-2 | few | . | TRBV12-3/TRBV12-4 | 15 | CASSLLSTSPGELFF | TGTGCCAGCAGTTTACTTAGTACTAGCCCCGGGGAGCTGTTTTTT
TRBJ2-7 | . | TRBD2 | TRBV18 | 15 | CASSPTGTSSYEQYF | TGTGCCAGCTCACCGACCGGGACTAGCTCCTACGAGCAGTACTTC
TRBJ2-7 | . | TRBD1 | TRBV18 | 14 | CASSPPGQPGEQYF | TGTGCCAGCTCACCACCGGGACAGCCGGGCGAGCAGTACTTC
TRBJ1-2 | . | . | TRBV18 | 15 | CASSPKQETNYGYTF | TGTGCCAGCTCACCCAAACAGGAAACTAACTATGGCTACACCTTC
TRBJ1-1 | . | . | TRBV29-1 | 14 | CSVSSGTRSTEAFF | TGCAGCGTAAGCTCAGGGACCCGGAGCACTGAAGCTTTCTTT
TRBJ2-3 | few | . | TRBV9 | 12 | CASSAYTDTQYF | TGTGCCAGCAGCGCATACACAGATACGCAGTATTTT
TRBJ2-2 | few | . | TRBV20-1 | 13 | CSARRRGTGELFF | TGCAGTGCTAGGCGGAGGGGGACCGGGGAGCTGTTTTTT
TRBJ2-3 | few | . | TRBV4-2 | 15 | CASSLRRGSADTQYF | TGTGCCAGCAGCCTCCGTAGAGGGAGTGCAGATACGCAGTATTTT
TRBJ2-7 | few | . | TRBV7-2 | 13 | CASSSPGLYEQYF | TGTGCCAGCAGCTCACCAGGCCTTTACGAGCAGTACTTC
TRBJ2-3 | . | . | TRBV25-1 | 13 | CASSVTGTDTQYF | TGTGCCAGCAGTGTCACAGGCACAGATACGCAGTATTTT
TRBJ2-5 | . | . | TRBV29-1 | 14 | CSVVGGLSGETQYF | TGCAGCGTTGTAGGAGGATTATCGGGAGAGACCCAGTACTTC
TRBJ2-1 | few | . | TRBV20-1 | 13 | CSALRWPYNEQFF | TGCAGTGCTCTCCGGTGGCCCTACAATGAGCAGTTCTTC
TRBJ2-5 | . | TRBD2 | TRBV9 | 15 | CASSVAGGPGETQYF | TGTGCCAGCAGCGTAGCGGGAGGGCCTGGTGAGACCCAGTACTTC
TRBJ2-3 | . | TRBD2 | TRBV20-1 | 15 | CSARDLGLAPDTQYF | TGCAGTGCTAGAGATTTGGGACTAGCCCCAGATACGCAGTATTTT
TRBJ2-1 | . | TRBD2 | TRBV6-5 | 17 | CASSYSRLGGRSDEQFF | TGTGCCAGCAGTTACTCGCGGTTGGGAGGGCGATCCGATGAGCAGTTCTTC
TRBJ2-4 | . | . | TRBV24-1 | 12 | CATSDLGNIQYF | TGTGCCACCAGTGATTTAGGGAACATTCAGTACTTC
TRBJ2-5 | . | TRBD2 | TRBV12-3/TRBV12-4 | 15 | CASTWGLAVQETQYF | TGTGCCAGCACCTGGGGACTAGCGGTCCAAGAGACCCAGTACTTC
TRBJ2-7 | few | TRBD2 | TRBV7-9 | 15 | CASSDGGESSYEQYF | TGTGCCAGCAGCGACGGGGGGGAGAGCTCCTACGAGCAGTACTTC
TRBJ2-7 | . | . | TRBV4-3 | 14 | CASSQGGDSYEQYF | TGCGCCAGCAGCCAAGGAGGGGATTCCTACGAGCAGTACTTC
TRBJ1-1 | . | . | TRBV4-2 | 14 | CASSYGPTNTEAFF | TGTGCCAGCAGCTACGGACCAACGAACACTGAAGCTTTCTTT
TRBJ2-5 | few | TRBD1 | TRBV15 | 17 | CATSRSTGGGGWETQYF | TGTGCCACCAGCAGGTCGACAGGGGGCGGTGGATGGGAGACCCAGTACTTC
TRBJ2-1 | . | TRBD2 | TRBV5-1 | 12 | CASGSGHNEQFF | TGCGCCAGCGGTAGCGGGCACAATGAGCAGTTCTTC
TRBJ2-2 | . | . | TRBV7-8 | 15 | CASSSFSLGTGELFF | TGTGCCAGCAGCTCGTTCAGTCTGGGCACCGGGGAGCTGTTTTTT
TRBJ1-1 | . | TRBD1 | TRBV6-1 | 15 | CASSEDRGRSTEAFF | TGTGCCAGCAGTGAGGACAGGGGAAGGAGCACTGAAGCTTTCTTT
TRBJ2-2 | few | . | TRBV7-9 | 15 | CASSLVLSGTGELFF | TGTGCCAGCAGCTTAGTTCTATCCGGAACCGGGGAGCTGTTTTTT
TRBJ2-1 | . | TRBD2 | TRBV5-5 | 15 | CASSLDASGYNEQFF | TGTGCCAGCAGCTTGGATGCTAGCGGTTACAATGAGCAGTTCTTC
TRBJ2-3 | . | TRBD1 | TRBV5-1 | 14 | CASKLDRDTDTQYF | TGCGCCAGCAAACTGGACAGGGACACAGATACGCAGTATTTT
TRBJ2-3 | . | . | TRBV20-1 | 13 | CSAAGGSTDTQYF | TGCAGTGCGGCTGGGGGGTCCACAGATACGCAGTATTTT
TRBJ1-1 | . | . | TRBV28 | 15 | CASSQLQRAYTEAFF | TGTGCCAGCAGTCAACTACAGCGCGCCTACACTGAAGCTTTCTTT
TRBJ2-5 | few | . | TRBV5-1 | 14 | CASSRSQGPETQYF | TGCGCCAGCAGCCGGTCACAGGGCCCGGAGACCCAGTACTTC
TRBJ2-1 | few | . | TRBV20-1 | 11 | CSASMGNEQFF | TGCAGTGCTAGTATGGGAAATGAGCAGTTCTTC
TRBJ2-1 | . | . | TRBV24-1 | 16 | CATSDSGTSSYNEQFF | TGTGCCACCAGTGACTCCGGGACAAGCTCCTACAATGAGCAGTTCTTC
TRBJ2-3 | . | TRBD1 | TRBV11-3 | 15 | CASSPGQGWTDTQYF | TGTGCCAGCAGCCCAGGACAGGGTTGGACAGATACGCAGTATTTT
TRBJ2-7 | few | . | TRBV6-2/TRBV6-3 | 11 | CAISNQGEQYF | TGTGCCATCTCAAACCAGGGGGAGCAGTACTTC
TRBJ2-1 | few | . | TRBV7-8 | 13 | CASSLNLNNEQFF | TGTGCCAGCAGCCTCAACTTAAACAATGAGCAGTTCTTC
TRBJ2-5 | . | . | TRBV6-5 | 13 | CASSYRIGETQYF | TGTGCCAGCAGTTATAGAATTGGTGAGACCCAGTACTTC
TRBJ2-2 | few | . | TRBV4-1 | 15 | CASSASATNTGELFF | TGCGCCAGCAGCGCGAGCGCAACGAACACCGGGGAGCTGTTTTTT
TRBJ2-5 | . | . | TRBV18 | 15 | CASSPNIGAEETQYF | TGTGCCAGCTCACCCAATATAGGGGCCGAAGAGACCCAGTACTTC
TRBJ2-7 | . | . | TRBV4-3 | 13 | CASSQDPLLEQYF | TGCGCCAGCAGCCAAGATCCCCTTTTAGAGCAGTACTTC
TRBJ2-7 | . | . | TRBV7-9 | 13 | CASSLGRGGEQYF | TGTGCCAGCAGCTTAGGGAGAGGGGGCGAGCAGTACTTC
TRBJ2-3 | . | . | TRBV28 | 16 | CASSPAGPSGTDTQYF | TGTGCCAGCAGCCCGGCGGGGCCCTCCGGTACAGATACGCAGTATTTT
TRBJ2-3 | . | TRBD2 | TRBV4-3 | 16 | CASSQVRLAGEDTQYF | TGCGCCAGCAGCCAAGTTAGGCTAGCGGGAGAAGATACGCAGTATTTT
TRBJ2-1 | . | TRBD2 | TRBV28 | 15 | CASGGTGLAYNEQFF | TGTGCCAGCGGGGGTACCGGACTAGCCTACAATGAGCAGTTCTTC